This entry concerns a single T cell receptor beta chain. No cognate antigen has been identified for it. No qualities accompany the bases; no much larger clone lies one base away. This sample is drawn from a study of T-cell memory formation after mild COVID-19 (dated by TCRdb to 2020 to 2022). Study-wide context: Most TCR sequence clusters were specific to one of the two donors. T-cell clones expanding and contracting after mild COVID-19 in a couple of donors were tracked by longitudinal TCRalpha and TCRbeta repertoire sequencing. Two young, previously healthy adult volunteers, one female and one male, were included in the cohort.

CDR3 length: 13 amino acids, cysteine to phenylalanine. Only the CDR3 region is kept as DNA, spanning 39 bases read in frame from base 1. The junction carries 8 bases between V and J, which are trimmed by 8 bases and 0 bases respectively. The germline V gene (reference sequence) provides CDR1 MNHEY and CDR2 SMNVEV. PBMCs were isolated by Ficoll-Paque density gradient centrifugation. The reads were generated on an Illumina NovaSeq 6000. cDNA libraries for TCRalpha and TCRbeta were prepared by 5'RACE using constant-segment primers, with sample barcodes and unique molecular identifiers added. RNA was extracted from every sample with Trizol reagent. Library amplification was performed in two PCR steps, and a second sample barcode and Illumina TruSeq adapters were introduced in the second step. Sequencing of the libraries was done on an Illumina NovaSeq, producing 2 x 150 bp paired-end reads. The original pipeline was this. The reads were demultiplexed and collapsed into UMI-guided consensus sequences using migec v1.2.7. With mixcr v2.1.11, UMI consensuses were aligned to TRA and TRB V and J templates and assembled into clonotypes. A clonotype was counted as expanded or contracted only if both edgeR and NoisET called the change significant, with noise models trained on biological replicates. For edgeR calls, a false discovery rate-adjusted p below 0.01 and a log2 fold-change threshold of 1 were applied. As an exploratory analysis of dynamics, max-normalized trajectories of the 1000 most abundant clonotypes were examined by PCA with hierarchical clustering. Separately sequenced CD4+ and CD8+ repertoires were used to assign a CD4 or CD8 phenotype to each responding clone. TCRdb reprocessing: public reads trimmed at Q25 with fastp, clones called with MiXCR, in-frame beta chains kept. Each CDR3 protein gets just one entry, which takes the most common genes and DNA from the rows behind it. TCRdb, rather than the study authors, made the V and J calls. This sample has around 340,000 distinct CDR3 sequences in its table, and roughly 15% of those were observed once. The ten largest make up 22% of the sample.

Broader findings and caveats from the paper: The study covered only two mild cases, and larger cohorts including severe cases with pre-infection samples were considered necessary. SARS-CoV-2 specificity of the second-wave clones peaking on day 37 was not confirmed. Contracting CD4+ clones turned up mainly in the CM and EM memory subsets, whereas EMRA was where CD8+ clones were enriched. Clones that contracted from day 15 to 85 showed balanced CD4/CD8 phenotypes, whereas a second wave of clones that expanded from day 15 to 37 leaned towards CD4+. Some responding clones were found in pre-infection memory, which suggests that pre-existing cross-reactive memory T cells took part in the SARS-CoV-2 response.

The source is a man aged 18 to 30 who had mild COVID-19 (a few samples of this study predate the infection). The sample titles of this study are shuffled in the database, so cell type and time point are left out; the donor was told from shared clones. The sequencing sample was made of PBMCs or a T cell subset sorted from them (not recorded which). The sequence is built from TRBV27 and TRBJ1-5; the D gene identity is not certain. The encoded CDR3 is CASRPYSNQPQHF. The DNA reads TGTGCCAGCCGGCCGTATAGCAATCAGCCCCAGCATTTT.